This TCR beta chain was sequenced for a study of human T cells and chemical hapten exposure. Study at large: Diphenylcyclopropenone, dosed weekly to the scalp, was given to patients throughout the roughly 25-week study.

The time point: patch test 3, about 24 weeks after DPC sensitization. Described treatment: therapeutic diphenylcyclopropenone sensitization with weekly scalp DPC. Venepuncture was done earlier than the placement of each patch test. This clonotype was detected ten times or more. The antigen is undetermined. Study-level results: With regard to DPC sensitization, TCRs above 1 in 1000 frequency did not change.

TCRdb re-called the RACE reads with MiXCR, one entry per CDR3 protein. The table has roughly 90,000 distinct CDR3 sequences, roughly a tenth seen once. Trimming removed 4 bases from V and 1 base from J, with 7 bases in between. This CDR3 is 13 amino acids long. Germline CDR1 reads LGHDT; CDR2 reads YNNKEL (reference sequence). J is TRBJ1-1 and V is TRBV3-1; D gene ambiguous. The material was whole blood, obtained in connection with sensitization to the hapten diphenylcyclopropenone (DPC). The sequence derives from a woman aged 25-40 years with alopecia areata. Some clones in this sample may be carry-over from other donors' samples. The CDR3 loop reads CASSPYGNTEAFF. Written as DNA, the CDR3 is TGTGCCAGCAGCCCCTACGGGAACACTGAAGCTTTCTTT.